The rows below give T cell receptor beta chains drawn from one sample of a study of cytomegalovirus exposure and HLA in healthy donors. Only in-frame clones appear in the TCRdb table, and some are missing; sequencing was by immunoSEQ multiplex PCR. The sample holds fewer than 150,000 clones, 73% seen once. Input material: PBMCs. The receptors come from a middle-aged woman in good health and CMV-seronegative. Both conserved end residues are part of each CDR3. Fields, in order: D gene, clone size, J gene, V gene, CDR3 DNA, CDR3 protein. The D gene is left open where the match is weak. Where a row states a size, it is once, few, many or the class of an expanded clone; other rows omit it.

>TRBD2|few|TRBJ2-5|TRBV7-9
TGTGCCAGCACTCTAGGGACCGGGAGCGGGACCGAGACCCAGTACTTC
CASTLGTGSGTETQYF
>.|.|TRBJ2-1|TRBV7-9
TGTGCCAGCAGAAGGGACTTTGAGCAGTTCTTC
CASRRDFEQFF
>.|.|TRBJ2-4|TRBV2
TGTGCCAGCAGTGGTCTAGCCAAAAACATTCAGTACTTC
CASSGLAKNIQYF
>.|.|TRBJ2-3|TRBV2
TGTGCCAGCAGGGACCTCCGACTAGATGTCGGTGATACGCAGTATTTT
CASRDLRLDVGDTQYF
>.|.|TRBJ1-5|TRBV30
TGTGCCTGGAGTACCAGGGGTGATCAGCCCCAGCATTTT
CAWSTRGDQPQHF
>.|.|TRBJ2-2|TRBV18
TGTGCCAGCTCACCCCTAAACTCAGGGAACACCGGGGAGCTGTTTTTT
CASSPLNSGNTGELFF
>TRBD2|once|TRBJ2-1|TRBV29-1
TGCAGCGAGATACTAGCGGATAGCAATGAGCAGTTCTTC
CSEILADSNEQFF
>TRBD1|.|TRBJ2-2|TRBV9
TGTGCCAGCAGCGTAGGGGTGGGGACAGGGGCCGGGGAGCTGTTTTTT
CASSVGVGTGAGELFF
>TRBD1|.|TRBJ1-6|TRBV30
TGTGCCTGGAGTGATACAGGGGGTTCACCCCTCCACTTT
CAWSDTGGSPLHF
>TRBD1|.|TRBJ2-1|TRBV7-3
TGTGCCAGCAGCTTCGACAGGGCGAATGAGCAGTTCTTC
CASSFDRANEQFF